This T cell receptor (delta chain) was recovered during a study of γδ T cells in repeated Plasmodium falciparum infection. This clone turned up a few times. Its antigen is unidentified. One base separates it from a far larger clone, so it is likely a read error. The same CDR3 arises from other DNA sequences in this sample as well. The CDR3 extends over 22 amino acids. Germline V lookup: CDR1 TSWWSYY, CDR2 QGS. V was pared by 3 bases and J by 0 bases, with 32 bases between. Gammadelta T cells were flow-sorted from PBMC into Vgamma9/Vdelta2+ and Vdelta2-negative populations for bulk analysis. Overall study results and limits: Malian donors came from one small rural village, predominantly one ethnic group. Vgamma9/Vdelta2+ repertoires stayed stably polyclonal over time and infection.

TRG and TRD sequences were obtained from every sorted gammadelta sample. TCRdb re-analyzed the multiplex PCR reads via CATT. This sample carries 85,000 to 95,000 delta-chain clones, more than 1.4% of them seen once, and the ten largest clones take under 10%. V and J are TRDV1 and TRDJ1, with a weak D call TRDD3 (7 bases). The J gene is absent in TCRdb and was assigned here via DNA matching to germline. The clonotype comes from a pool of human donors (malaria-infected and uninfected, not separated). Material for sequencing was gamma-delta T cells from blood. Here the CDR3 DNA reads TGTGCTCTTGGGGAGCCACTTCATCTTCCTTCTAGTACTGGGGTGCACACCGATAAACTCATCTTT. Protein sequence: CALGEPLHLPSSTGVHTDKLIF.